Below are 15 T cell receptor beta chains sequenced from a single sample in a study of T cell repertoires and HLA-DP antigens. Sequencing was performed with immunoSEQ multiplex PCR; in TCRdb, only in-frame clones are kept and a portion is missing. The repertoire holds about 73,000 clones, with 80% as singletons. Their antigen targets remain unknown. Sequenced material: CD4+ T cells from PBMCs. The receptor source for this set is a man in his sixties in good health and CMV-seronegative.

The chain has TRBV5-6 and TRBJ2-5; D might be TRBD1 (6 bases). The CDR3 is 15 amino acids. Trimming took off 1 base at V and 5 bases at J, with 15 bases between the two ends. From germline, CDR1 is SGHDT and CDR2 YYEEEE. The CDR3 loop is CASSLLSGAWETQYF. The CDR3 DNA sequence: TGTGCCAGCAGCTTGTTGTCAGGGGCGTGGGAGACCCAGTACTTC.

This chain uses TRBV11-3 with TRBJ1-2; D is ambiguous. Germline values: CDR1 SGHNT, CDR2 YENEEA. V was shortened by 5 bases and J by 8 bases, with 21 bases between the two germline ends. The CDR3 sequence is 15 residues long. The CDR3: CASSTVPSGLGGYTF. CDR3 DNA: TGTGCCAGCAGCACCGTCCCGAGCGGGCTCGGGGGCTACACCTTC.

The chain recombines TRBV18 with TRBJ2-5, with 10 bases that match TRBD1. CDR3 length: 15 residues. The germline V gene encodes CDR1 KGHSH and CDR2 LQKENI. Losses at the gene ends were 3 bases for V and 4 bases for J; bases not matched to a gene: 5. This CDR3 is CASSPGDRGGETQYF. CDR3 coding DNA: TGTGCCAGCTCACCGGGGGACAGGGGTGGAGAGACCCAGTACTTC.

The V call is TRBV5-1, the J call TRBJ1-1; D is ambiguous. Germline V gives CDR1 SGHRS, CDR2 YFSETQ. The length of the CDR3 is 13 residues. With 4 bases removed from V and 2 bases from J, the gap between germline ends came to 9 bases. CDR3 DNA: TGCGCCAGCAGCGACGGACCCAACACTGAAGCTTTCTTT. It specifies CASSDGPNTEAFF.

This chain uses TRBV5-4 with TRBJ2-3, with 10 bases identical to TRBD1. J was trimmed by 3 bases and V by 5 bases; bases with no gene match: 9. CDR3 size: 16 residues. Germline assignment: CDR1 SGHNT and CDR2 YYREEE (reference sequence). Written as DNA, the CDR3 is TGTGCCAGCAGTCCAGGGGGGACAGGGGTAACAGATACGCAGTATTTT. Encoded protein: CASSPGGTGVTDTQYF.

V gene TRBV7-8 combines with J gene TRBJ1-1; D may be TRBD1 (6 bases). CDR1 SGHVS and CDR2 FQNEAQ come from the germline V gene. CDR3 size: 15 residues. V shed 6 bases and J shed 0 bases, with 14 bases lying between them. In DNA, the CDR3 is TGTGCCAGCAGTTTCAGGGAGGGGGTGAACACTGAAGCTTTCTTT. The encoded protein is CASSFREGVNTEAFF.

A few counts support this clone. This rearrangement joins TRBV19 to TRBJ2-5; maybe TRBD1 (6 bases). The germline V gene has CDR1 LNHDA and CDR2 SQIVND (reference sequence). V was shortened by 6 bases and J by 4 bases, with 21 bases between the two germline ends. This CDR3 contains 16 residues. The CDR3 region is CASSMGVGAIGETQYF. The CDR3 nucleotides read TGTGCCAGTAGCATGGGGGTGGGGGCTATTGGAGAGACCCAGTACTTC.

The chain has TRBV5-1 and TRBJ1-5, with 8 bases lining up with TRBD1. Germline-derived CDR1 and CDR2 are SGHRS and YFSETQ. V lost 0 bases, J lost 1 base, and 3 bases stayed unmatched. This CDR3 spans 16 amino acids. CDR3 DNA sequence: TGCGCCAGCAGCTTGGGTGGACAGGGCAGCAATCAGCCCCAGCATTTT. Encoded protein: CASSLGGQGSNQPQHF.

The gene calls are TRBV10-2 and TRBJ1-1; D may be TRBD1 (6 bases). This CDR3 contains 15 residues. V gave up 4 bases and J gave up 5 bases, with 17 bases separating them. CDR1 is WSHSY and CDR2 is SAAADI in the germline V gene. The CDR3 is CASSVSAAGDTEAFF. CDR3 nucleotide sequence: TGCGCCAGCAGTGTTTCCGCGGCAGGGGATACTGAAGCTTTCTTT.

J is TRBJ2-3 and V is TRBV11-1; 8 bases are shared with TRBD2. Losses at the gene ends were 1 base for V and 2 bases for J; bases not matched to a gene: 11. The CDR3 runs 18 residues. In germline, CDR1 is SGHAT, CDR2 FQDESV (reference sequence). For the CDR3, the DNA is TGTGCCAGCAGCTTAGATGAGGGAACTAGCGGTAACACAGATACGCAGTATTTT. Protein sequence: CASSLDEGTSGNTDTQYF.

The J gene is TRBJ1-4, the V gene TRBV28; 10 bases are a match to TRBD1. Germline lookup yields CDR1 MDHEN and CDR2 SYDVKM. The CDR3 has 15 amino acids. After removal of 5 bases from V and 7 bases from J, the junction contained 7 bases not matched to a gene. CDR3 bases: TGTGCCAGCAGTAGCGACAGGGGGCCTGGTGAAAAACTGTTTTTT. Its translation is CASSSDRGPGEKLFF.

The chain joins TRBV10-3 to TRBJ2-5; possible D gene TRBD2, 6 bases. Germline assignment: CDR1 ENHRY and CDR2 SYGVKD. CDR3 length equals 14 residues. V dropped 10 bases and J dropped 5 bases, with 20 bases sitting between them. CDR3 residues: CASQVGSAGETQYF. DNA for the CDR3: TGTGCCAGCCAGGTGGGGTCGGCGGGGGAGACCCAGTACTTC.

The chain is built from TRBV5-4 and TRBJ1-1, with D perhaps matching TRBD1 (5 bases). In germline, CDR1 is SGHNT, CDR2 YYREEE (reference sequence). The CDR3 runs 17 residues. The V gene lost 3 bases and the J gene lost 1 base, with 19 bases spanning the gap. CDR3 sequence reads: CASSSGGWSNTNTEAFF. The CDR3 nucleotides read TGTGCCAGCAGCTCGGGGGGTTGGAGTAACACGAACACTGAAGCTTTCTTT.

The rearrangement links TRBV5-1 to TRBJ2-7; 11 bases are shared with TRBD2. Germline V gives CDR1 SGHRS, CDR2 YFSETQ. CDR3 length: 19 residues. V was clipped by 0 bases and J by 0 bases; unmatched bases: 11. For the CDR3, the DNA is TGCGCCAGCAGCTTGGCCAAGTCTAGCGGGGGGCCTCTCTCCTACGAGCAGTACTTC. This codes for CASSLAKSSGGPLSYEQYF.

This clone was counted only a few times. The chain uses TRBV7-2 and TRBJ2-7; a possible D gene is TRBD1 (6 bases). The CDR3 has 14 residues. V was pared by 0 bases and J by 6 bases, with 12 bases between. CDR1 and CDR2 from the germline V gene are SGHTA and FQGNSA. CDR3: CASSLATGDREQYV. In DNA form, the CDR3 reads TGTGCCAGCAGCTTAGCGACAGGAGATCGCGAGCAGTACGTC.